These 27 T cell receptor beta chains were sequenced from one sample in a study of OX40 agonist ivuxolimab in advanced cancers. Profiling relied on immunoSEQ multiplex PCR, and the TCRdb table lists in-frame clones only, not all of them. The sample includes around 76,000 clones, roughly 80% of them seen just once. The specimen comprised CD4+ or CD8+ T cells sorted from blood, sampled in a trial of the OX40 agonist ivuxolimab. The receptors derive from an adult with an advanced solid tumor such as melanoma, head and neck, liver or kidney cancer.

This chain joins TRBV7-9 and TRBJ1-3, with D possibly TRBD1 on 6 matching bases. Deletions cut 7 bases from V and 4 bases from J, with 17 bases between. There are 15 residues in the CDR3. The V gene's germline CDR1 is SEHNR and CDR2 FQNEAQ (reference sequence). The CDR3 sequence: CASTPGTGAGNTIYF. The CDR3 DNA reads TGTGCCAGCACCCCTGGGACGGGGGCAGGAAACACCATATATTTT.

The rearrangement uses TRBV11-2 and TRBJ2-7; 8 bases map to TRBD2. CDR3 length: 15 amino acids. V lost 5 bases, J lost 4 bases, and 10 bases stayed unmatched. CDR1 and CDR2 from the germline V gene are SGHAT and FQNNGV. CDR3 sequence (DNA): TGTGCCAGCAGCCGAGGGGGTAGCGGGATGTACGAGCAGTACTTC. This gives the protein CASSRGGSGMYEQYF.

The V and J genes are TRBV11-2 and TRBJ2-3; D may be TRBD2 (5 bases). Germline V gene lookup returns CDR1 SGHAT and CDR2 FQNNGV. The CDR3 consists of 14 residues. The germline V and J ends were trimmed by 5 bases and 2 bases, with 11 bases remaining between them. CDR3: CASSPLDHTDTQYF. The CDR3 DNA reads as TGTGCCAGCAGCCCACTAGACCACACAGATACGCAGTATTTT.

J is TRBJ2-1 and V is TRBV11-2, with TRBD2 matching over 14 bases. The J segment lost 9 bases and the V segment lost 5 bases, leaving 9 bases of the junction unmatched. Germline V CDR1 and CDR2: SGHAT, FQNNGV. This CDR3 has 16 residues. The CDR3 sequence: CASSLTSGRAQGEQFF. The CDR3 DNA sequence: TGTGCCAGCAGCCTGACTAGCGGGAGGGCCCAGGGTGAGCAGTTCTTC.

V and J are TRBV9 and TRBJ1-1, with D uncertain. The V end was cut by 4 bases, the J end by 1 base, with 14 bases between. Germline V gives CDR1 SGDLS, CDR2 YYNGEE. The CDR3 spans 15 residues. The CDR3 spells CASSPLGGSNTEAFF. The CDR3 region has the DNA TGTGCCAGCAGCCCCTTGGGCGGATCGAACACTGAAGCTTTCTTT.

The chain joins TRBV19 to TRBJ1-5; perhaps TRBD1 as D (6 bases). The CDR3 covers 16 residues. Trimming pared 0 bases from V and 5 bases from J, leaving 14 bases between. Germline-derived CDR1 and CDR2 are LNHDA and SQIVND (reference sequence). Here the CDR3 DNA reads TGTGCCAGTAGTATAGACCCCGGAGGGGGGGATCAGCCCCAGCATTTT. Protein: CASSIDPGGGDQPQHF.

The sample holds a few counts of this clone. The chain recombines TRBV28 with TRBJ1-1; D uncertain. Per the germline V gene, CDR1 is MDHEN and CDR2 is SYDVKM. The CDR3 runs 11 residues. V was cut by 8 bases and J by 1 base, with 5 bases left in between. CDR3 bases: TGTGCCAGCGAGTCGAACACTGAAGCTTTCTTT. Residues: CASESNTEAFF.

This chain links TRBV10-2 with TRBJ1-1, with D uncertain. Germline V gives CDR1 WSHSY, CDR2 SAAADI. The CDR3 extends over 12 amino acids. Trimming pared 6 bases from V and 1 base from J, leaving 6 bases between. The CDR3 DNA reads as TGCGCCAGCAGGAGATCGAACACTGAAGCTTTCTTT. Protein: CASRRSNTEAFF.

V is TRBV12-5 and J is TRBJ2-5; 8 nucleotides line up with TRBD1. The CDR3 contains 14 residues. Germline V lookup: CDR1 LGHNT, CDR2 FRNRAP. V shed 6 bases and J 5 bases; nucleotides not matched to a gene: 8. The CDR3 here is CASGIQGAGETQYF. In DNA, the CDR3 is TGTGCTAGTGGGATCCAGGGGGCTGGGGAGACCCAGTACTTC.

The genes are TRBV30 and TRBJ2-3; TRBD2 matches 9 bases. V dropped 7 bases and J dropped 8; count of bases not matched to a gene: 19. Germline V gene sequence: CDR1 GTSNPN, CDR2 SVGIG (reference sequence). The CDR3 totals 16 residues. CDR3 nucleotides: TGTGCCTATTCAAGAGGATTAGCGGGAGAGGGAAGTACGCAGTATTTT. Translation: CAYSRGLAGEGSTQYF.

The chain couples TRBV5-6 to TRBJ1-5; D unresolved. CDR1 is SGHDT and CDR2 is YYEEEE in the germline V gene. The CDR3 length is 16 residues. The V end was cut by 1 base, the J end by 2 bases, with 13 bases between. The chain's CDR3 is CASSLFEGRGNQPQHF. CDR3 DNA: TGTGCCAGCAGCTTGTTTGAGGGAAGGGGCAATCAGCCCCAGCATTTT. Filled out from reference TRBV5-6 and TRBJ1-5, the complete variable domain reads DAGVTQSPTHLIKTRGQQVTLRCSPKSGHDTVSWYQQALGQGPQFIFQYYEEEERQRGNFPDRFSGHQFPNYSSELNVNALLLGDSALYLCASSLFEGRGNQPQHFGDGTRLSIL.

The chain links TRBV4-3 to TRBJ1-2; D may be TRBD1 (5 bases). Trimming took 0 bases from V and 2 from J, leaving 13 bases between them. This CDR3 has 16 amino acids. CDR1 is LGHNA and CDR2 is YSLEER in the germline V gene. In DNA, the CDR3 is TGCGCCAGCAGCCAAGAGGGCAGGGTAAGCAACTATGGCTACACCTTC. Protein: CASSQEGRVSNYGYTF.

The CDR3 DNA reads TGTGCCAGCAGTCCGCGTGGGACAGGGGGGCAGACCCAGTACTTC. Its translation: CASSPRGTGGQTQYF. The chain recombines TRBV28 with TRBJ2-5; 11 nucleotides line up with TRBD1. Trimming cost V 5 bases and J 6 bases; bases outside gene matches: 8. The CDR3 is 15 residues long. Germline CDR1 is MDHEN and CDR2 is SYDVKM.

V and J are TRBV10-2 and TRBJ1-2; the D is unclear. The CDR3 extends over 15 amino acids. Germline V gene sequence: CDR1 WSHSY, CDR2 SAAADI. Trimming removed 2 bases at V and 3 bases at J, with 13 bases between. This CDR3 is CASSEGGPKHYGYTF. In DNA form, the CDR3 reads TGCGCCAGCAGTGAGGGTGGTCCTAAACACTATGGCTACACCTTC.

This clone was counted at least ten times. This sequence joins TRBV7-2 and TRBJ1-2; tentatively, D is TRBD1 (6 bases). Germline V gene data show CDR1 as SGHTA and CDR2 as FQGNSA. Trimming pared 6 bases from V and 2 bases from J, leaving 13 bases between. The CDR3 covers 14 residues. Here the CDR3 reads CASSQGTSNYGYTF. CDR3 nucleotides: TGTGCCAGCAGTCAAGGGACATCGAACTATGGCTACACCTTC.

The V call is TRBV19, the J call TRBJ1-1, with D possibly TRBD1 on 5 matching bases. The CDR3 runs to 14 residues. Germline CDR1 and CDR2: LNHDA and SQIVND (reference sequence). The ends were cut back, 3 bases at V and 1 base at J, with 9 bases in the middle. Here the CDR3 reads CASSIGGKNTEAFF. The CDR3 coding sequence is TGTGCCAGTAGTATTGGGGGGAAGAACACTGAAGCTTTCTTT.

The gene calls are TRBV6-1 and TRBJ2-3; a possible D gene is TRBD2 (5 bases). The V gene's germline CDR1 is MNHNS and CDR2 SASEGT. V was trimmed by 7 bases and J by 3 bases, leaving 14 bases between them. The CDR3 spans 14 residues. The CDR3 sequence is CASTPPRGTDTQYF. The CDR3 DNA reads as TGTGCCAGCACTCCGCCCCGAGGGACAGATACGCAGTATTTT.

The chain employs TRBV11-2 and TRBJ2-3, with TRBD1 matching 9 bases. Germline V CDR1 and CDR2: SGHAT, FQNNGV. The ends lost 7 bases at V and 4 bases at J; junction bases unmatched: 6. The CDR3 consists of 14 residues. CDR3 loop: CASKDWDRADTQYF. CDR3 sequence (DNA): TGTGCCAGCAAGGACTGGGACAGGGCAGATACGCAGTATTTT.

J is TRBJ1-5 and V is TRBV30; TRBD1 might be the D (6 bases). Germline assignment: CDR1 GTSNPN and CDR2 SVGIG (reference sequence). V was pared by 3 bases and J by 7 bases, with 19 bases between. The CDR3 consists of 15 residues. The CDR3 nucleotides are TGTGCCTGGAGCACCCCTCAGGGGATCTTCCAGCCCCAGCATTTT. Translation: CAWSTPQGIFQPQHF.

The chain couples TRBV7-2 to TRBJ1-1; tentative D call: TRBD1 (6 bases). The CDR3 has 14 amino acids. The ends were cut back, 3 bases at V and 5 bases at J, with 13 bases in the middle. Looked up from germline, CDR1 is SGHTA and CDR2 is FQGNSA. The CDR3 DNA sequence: TGTGCCAGCAGCTTTCATGGAGGGGGTACTGAAGCTTTCTTT. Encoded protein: CASSFHGGGTEAFF.

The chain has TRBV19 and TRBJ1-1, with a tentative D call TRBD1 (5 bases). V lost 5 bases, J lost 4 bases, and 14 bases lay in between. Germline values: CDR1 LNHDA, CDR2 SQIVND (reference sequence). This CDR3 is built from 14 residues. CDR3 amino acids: CASSYSGIGTEAFF. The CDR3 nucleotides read TGTGCCAGTAGTTATTCAGGGATAGGCACTGAAGCTTTCTTT.

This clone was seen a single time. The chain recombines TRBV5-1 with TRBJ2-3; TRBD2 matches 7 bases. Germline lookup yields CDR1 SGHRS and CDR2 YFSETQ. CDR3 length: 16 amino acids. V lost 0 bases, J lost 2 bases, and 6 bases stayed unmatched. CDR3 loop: CASSLAGEGITDTQYF. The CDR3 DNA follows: TGCGCCAGCAGCTTGGCCGGGGAGGGGATCACAGATACGCAGTATTTT. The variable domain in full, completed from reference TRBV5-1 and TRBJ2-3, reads KAGVTQTPRYLIKTRGQQVTLSCSPISGHRSVSWYQQTPGQGLQFLFEYFSETQRNKGNFPGRFSGRQFSNSRSEMNVSTLELGDSALYLCASSLAGEGITDTQYFGPGTRLTVL.

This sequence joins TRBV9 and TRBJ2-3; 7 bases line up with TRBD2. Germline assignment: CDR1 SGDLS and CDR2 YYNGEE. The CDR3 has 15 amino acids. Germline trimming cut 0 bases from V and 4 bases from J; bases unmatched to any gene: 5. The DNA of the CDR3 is TGTGCCAGCAGCGTAGGCTGGACTAGTCCAGATACGCAGTATTTT. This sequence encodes CASSVGWTSPDTQYF. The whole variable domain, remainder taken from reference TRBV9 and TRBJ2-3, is DSGVTQTPKHLITATGQRVTLRCSPRSGDLSVYWYQQSLDQGLQFLIQYYNGEERAKGNILERFSAQQFPDLHSELNLSSLELGDSALYFCASSVGWTSPDTQYFGPGTRLTVL.

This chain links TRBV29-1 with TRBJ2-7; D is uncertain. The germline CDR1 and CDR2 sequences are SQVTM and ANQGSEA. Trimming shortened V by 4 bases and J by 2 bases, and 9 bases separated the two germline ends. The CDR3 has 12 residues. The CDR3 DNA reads TGCAGCGTTGGGCTATCTACCTACGAGCAGTACTTC. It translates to CSVGLSTYEQYF.

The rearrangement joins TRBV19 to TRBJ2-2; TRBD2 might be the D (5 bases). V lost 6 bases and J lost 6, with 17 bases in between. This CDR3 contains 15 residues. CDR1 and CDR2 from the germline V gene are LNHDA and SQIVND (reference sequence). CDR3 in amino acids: CASRLLELEAGELFF. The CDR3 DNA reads TGTGCCAGTAGACTATTAGAACTAGAGGCCGGGGAGCTGTTTTTT.

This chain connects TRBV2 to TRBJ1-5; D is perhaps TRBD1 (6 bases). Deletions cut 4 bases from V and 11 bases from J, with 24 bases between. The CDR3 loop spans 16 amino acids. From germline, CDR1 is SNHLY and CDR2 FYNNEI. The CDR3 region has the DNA TGTGCCAGCAGTGTGGACAGTGGTATAGGGCAATCAGCCCAGCATTTT. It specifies CASSVDSGIGQSAQHF.

The CDR3 bases are TGCGCCAGCAGCCCCAGCACGGGGGAGCGCAATCAGCCCCAGCATTTT. Protein product: CASSPSTGERNQPQHF. The V gene is TRBV4-1, the J gene TRBJ1-5; weak D call: TRBD1 (5 bases). Germline assignment: CDR1 MGHRA and CDR2 YSYEKL. This CDR3 has 16 amino acids. The V gene lost 4 bases and the J gene lost 2 bases, with 15 bases spanning the gap.